The 14 T cell receptor beta chains presented below share a single source sample, sequenced in a study of T cells in Graves' hyperthyroidism and ophthalmopathy. Researchers amplified the TCR beta CDR3 regions from RNA transcripts. The HTBI primer set drove a first-round RT-PCR of the TCR CDR3. TCRdb passed the multiplex PCR reads through MiXCR, listing each CDR3 protein once. The table records about 360,000 distinct CDR3 sequences, 13% of them present only once. Sequenced material: blood. Receptor source: a man between 25 and 39 years old with Graves' hyperthyroidism that later progressed to Graves' ophthalmopathy.

This clonotype was seen a handful of times. The V call is TRBV4-2, the J call TRBJ2-7, with D perhaps matching TRBD1 (6 bases). The germline CDR1 and CDR2 sequences are LGHNA and YNFKEQ. The CDR3 has 16 residues. The ends were cut back, 0 bases at V and 2 bases at J, with 14 bases in the middle. CDR3 residues: CASSQDNQGTPYEQYF. The CDR3 DNA follows: TGTGCCAGCAGCCAAGATAACCAGGGGACCCCCTACGAGCAGTACTTC.

There are a few counts of this clonotype. A much larger clone differs from this one at a single base, so this may be a read error. The final CDR3 position lacks the conserved phenylalanine or tryptophan, pointing to a likely read error. V is TRBV28 and J is TRBJ1-5; 7 bases are shared with TRBD1. There are 15 residues in the CDR3. J gave up 3 bases and V 8 bases, and 10 bases lay outside the gene matches. The V gene's germline CDR1 is MDHEN and CDR2 SYDVKM. The CDR3 sequence: CASQAADRANQPQHS. In nucleotides, the CDR3 is TGTGCCAGCCAAGCTGCCGACAGGGCCAATCAGCCCCAGCATTCT.

This sequence joins TRBV2 and TRBJ2-7, with a weak D call TRBD1 (6 bases). Germline V gives CDR1 SNHLY, CDR2 FYNNEI. Trimming shortened V by 7 bases and J by 3 bases, and 16 bases separated the two germline ends. The CDR3 runs to 14 residues. As DNA, the CDR3 is TGTGCCAGCAAAGAGACAGGTGGCCTCTACGAGCAGTACTTC. Protein sequence: CASKETGGLYEQYF.

This clonotype was seen repeatedly, ten times or more. The rearrangement uses TRBV3-1 and TRBJ2-3; D not certain. Germline V gene lookup returns CDR1 LGHDT and CDR2 YNNKEL (reference sequence). V dropped 7 bases and J dropped 2 bases, with 7 bases sitting between them. CDR3 length equals 12 residues. The CDR3 loop is CASIDPTDTQYF. CDR3 bases: TGTGCCAGCATAGACCCCACAGATACGCAGTATTTT.

This clonotype was detected many times. The rearrangement uses TRBV6-1 and TRBJ1-3; possible D gene TRBD1, 6 bases. The CDR3 has 13 amino acids. With 7 bases removed from V and 3 bases from J, the gap between germline ends came to 10 bases. Germline CDR1 and CDR2: MNHNS and SASEGT. This CDR3 is CASKIQGGNTIYF. CDR3 DNA: TGTGCCAGCAAGATACAGGGTGGAAACACCATATATTTT.

V usage is TRBV10-1 and J usage is TRBJ2-1; a weak D match, TRBD1 (5 bases). Germline values: CDR1 WNHNN, CDR2 SYGVQD (reference sequence). V lost 3 bases and J lost 7, with 19 bases in between. The CDR3 contains 16 residues. The CDR3 sequence is CASSERGVKSGNEQFF. Here the CDR3 DNA reads TGCGCCAGCAGTGAAAGAGGAGTTAAGTCAGGGAATGAGCAGTTCTTC.

V and J are TRBV29-1 and TRBJ1-1, with 7 bases that match TRBD1. Germline V lookup: CDR1 SQVTM, CDR2 ANQGSEA. The length of the CDR3 is 14 residues. Here the CDR3 reads CNPVRGRGNTEAFF. DNA of the CDR3: TGCAACCCGGTGAGGGGGCGAGGAAACACTGAAGCTTTCTTT.

This clonotype was detected many times. The V gene is TRBV28, the J gene TRBJ1-4; 11 bases agree with TRBD1. The CDR3 runs 16 residues. J lost 6 bases, V lost 4 bases, and 7 bases had no gene match. Germline CDR1 and CDR2: MDHEN and SYDVKM. CDR3 region: CASSSGTGGNYEKLFF. The CDR3 bases are TGTGCCAGCAGTTCAGGGACAGGGGGTAATTATGAAAAACTGTTTTTT. The whole variable domain, filled in from reference TRBV28 and TRBJ1-4, reads DVKVTQSSRYLVKRTGEKVFLECVQDMDHENMFWYRQDPGLGLRLIYFSYDVKMKEKGDIPEGYSVSREKKERFSLILESASTNQTSMYLCASSSGTGGNYEKLFFGSGTQLSVL.

This sequence joins TRBV12-3 or TRBV12-4 and TRBJ2-2, with TRBD1 as a possible D gene (6 bases). The CDR3 is 17 amino acids. With 2 bases removed from V and 4 bases from J, the gap between germline ends came to 17 bases. Written as DNA, the CDR3 is TGTGCCAGCAGTTTACCCGGACAGTTTCAAGGCACCGGGGAGCTGTTTTTT. It yields the protein CASSLPGQFQGTGELFF.

The J gene is TRBJ1-4, the V gene TRBV25-1; D possibly corresponds to TRBD1 (6 bases). The ends were cut back, 4 bases at V and 6 bases at J, with 12 bases in the middle. This CDR3 comprises 14 residues. Germline values: CDR1 MGHDK, CDR2 SYGVNS. For the CDR3, the DNA is TGTGCCAGCAGTGTTCAACAGGGAGATGAAAAACTGTTTTTT. Its translation is CASSVQQGDEKLFF.

Many counts were recorded for this clonotype. The chain is built from TRBV29-1 and TRBJ2-7; unclear D gene. Trimming shortened V by 1 base and J by 3 bases, and 10 bases separated the two germline ends. CDR3 length: 13 residues. Germline V gene sequence: CDR1 SQVTM, CDR2 ANQGSEA. The CDR3 coding sequence is TGCAGCGTTGAAGTGGACGCACACTACGAGCAGTACTTC. This translates into CSVEVDAHYEQYF.

This clonotype has a single count. CDR3 sequence: CASSSMRGDNTEAFF. The CDR3 DNA is TGTGCCAGCAGCTCAATGAGGGGGGATAACACTGAAGCTTTCTTT. V gene TRBV7-9 combines with J gene TRBJ1-1; D perhaps matches TRBD1 (6 bases). CDR1 and CDR2 (germline): SEHNR, FQNEAQ (reference sequence). The CDR3 totals 15 residues. V was pared by 4 bases and J by 2 bases, with 14 bases between.

V and J are TRBV27 and TRBJ2-1; no firm D call. CDR1 and CDR2 (germline): MNHEY, SMNVEV (reference sequence). Trimming stripped 5 bases from V and 0 bases from J, with 17 bases between. The CDR3 is 17 residues long. The CDR3 DNA follows: TGTGCCAGCAGTCCCTCCCCAACATGGAGCTCCTACAATGAGCAGTTCTTC. Protein product: CASSPSPTWSSYNEQFF.

In its sample, this clonotype was seen a few times. Since a much larger clone is just one base distant, this may be a read error. V and J are TRBV12-3 or TRBV12-4 and TRBJ1-3, with D possibly being TRBD1 (6 bases). The CDR3 extends over 11 amino acids. V was trimmed by 4 bases and J by 8 bases, leaving 6 bases between them. In nucleotides, the CDR3 is TGTGCCAGCAGTTCAGGGGACACCATATATTTT. Protein product: CASSSGDTIYF.